Presented here are 5 T cell receptor beta chains from one specimen sequenced in a study of blood T cell repertoires in COVID-19 (TCRdb year 2020). Libraries were built with the immunoSEQ multiplex PCR assay. Here the immuneACCESS table is served through TCRdb, limited to in-frame sequences with V and J called. Missing clones are a known gap in these copies; in checked studies unresolved V genes cover under half, and the rest lacks a known reason. The sample table shows hundreds of thousands of clones, and 70% to 90% are seen once. Together, the top ten hold approximately 2.5% of the sample. The sample taken for sequencing was peripheral blood. Source of these receptors: a woman in her 70s with active or convalescent COVID-19.

The chain is built from TRBV3-1 (or the pseudogene TRBV3-2) and TRBJ2-4; D is perhaps TRBD1 (7 bases). CDR3 size: 18 residues. V lost 0 bases, J lost 1 base, and 16 bases lay in between. CDR1 is LGHDT and CDR2 is YNNKEL in the germline V gene (reference sequence). The CDR3 DNA follows: TGTGCCAGCAGCCAAGATTGGAGGGGGCTGAGGGCCAAAAACATTCAGTACTTC. It codes for CASSQDWRGLRAKNIQYF.

The genes are TRBV7-9 and TRBJ1-1, with TRBD1 matching over 8 bases. J gave up 0 bases and V 5 bases, and 5 bases lay outside the gene matches. Germline V lookup: CDR1 SEHNR, CDR2 FQNEAQ (reference sequence). CDR3 size: 15 residues. The CDR3 here is CASSRGTGVNTEAFF. The CDR3 nucleotides are TGTGCCAGCAGCCGGGGGACAGGAGTGAACACTGAAGCTTTCTTT.

The chain recombines TRBV5-4 with TRBJ2-7; D may be TRBD2 (6 bases). Trimming shortened V by 0 bases and J by 4 bases, and 14 bases separated the two germline ends. This CDR3 has 15 amino acids. Looked up from germline, CDR1 is SGHNT and CDR2 is YYREEE (reference sequence). The CDR3, as DNA: TGTGCCAGCAGCTTGGAGCCGGGAGTGGGGTACGAGCAGTACTTC. Protein sequence: CASSLEPGVGYEQYF.

The rearrangement joins TRBV28 to TRBJ1-1; 7 bases are shared with TRBD1. V was clipped by 6 bases and J by 1 base; unmatched bases: 8. The CDR3 is made up of 15 amino acids. CDR1 and CDR2 (germline): MDHEN, SYDVKM. The CDR3 DNA sequence: TGTGCCAGCAGCGACTGGAGGGGGCAGAACACTGAAGCTTTCTTT. This sequence encodes CASSDWRGQNTEAFF.

The chain employs TRBV5-1 and TRBJ1-1, with 7 nucleotides matching TRBD1. CDR3 length equals 13 residues. Germline V lookup: CDR1 SGHRS, CDR2 YFSETQ. Trimming took 0 bases from V and 7 from J; bases not matched to a gene: 3. The CDR3 sequence is CASSLEGAVEAFF. The CDR3 bases are TGCGCCAGCAGCTTGGAGGGGGCGGTTGAAGCTTTCTTT.